A selection of T cell receptor beta chains follows, all from one sample in a study of cytotoxic CD8 clonotypes in ibrutinib-treated CLL. Generated by immunoSEQ multiplex PCR, the TCRdb table keeps only in-frame clones and is missing some. The sample carries 90,000 to 150,000 clones, about 50% recorded once. This specimen consisted of PBMCs, obtained after 24 months of ibrutinib treatment. The receptors originated from a human donor with chronic lymphocytic leukemia. Each CDR3 is given without its conserved first and last residue. D genes are given only for firm matches.

CDR3	J	D	V
ASSGAGLAKNIQY	TRBJ2-4	TRBD2	TRBV7-2
ASLGRETQY	TRBJ2-5	.	TRBV2
ASGLGYEQF	TRBJ2-1	.	TRBV7-3
AWSGWGDTQY	TRBJ2-3	.	TRBV30
ASSLQPGAEETQY	TRBJ2-5	.	TRBV5-1
ASSSGTGDETQY	TRBJ2-5	TRBD1	TRBV7-3
ASAKLARSETQY	TRBJ2-5	.	TRBV4-1
ATSRDREAHQPQH	TRBJ1-5	.	TRBV15
SATRRALNTEAF	TRBJ1-1	.	TRBV29-1
ASSSDGYGYT	TRBJ1-2	.	TRBV5-4
ASSLASMGGGYEQY	TRBJ2-7	TRBD2	TRBV7-6
ASSSGTSRGNTQY	TRBJ2-3	TRBD2	TRBV5-4
ASRPFGEGGSNSPLH	TRBJ1-6	.	TRBV28
AWSPGTGGNTEAF	TRBJ1-1	TRBD1	TRBV30
SVAVGQGSST	TRBJ1-2	.	TRBV29-1
ASSWTGDAREQF	TRBJ2-1	TRBD1	TRBV7-9
ASSLDRFGDSGELF	TRBJ2-2	.	TRBV7-9
ASILGPKKF	TRBJ2-1	.	TRBV7-9
ASSPLADTQY	TRBJ2-3	.	TRBV7-2
ASGFSEFYEQY	TRBJ2-7	.	TRBV27
ASSGQSTGELF	TRBJ2-2	.	TRBV2
ASSLDRSDQPQH	TRBJ1-5	.	TRBV7-8
ASSLGWASKQETQY	TRBJ2-5	.	TRBV7-3
ASRGQGFIAIGNQPQH	TRBJ1-5	TRBD1	TRBV2